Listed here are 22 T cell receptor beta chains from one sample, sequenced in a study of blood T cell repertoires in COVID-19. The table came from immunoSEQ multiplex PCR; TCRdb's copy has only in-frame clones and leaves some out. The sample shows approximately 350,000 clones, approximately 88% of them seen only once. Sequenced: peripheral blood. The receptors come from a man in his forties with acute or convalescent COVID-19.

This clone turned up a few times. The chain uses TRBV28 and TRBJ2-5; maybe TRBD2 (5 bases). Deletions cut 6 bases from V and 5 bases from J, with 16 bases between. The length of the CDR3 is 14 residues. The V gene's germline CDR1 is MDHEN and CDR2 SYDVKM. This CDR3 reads CASSLGLASETQYF. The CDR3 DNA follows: TGTGCCAGCAGCCTCGGACTGGCCTCGGAGACCCAGTACTTC.

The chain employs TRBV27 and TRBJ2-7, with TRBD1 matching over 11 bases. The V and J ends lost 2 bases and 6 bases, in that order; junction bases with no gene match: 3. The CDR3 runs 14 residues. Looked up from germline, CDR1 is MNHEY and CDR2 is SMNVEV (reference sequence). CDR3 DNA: TGTGCCAGCAGTTTACGTGGGACAGGGGGCGAGCAGTACTTC. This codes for CASSLRGTGGEQYF.

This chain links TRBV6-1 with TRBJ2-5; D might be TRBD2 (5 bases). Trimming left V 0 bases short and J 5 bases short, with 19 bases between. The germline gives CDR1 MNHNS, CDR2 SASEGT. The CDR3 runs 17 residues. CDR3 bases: TGTGCCAGCAGTGAAGCTGGCGGTTCACTAGTCGTGGAGACCCAGTACTTC. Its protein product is CASSEAGGSLVVETQYF.

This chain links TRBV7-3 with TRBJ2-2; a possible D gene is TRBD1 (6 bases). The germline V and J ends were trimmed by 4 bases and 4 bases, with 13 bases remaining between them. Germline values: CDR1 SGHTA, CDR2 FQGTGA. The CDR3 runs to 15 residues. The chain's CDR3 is CASSSQGRSTGELFF. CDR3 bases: TGTGCCAGCAGCTCACAGGGTCGTAGCACCGGGGAGCTGTTTTTT.

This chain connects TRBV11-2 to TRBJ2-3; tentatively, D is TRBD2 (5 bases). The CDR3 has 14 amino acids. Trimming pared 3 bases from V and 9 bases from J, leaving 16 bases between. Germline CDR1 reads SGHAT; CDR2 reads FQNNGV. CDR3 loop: CASSFRGTAGTQYF. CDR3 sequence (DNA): TGTGCCAGCAGCTTTCGCGGCACGGCGGGCACGCAGTATTTT.

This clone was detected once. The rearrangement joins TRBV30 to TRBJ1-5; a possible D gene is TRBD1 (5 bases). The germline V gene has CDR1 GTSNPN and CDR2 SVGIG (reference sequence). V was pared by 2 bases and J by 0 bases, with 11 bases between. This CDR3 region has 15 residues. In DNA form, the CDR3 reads TGTGCCTGGAGTACCGGACATTCTAGCAATCAGCCCCAGCATTTT. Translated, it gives CAWSTGHSSNQPQHF.

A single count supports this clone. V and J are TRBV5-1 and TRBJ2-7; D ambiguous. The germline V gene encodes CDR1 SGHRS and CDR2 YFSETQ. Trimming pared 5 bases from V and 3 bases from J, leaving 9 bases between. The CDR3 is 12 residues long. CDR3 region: CASRNRDYEQYF. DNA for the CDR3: TGCGCCAGCAGAAACAGAGACTACGAGCAGTACTTC.

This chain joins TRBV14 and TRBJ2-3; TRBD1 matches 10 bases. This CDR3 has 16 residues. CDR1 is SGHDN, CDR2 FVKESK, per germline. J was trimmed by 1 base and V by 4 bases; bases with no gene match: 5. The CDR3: CASSPWDRGGTDTQYF. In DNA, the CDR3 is TGTGCCAGCAGCCCTTGGGACAGGGGCGGCACAGATACGCAGTATTTT.

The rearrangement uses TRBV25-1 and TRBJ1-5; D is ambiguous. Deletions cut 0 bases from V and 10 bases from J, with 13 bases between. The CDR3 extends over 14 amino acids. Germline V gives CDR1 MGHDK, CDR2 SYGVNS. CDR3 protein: CASSEYRGEAPQHF. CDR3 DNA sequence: TGTGCCAGCAGTGAATATCGGGGAGAGGCTCCCCAGCATTTT.

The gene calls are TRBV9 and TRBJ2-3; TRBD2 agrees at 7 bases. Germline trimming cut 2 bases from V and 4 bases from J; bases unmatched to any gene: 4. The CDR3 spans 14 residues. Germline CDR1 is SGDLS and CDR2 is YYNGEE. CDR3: CASSVAGVADTQYF. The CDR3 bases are TGTGCCAGCAGCGTCGCGGGAGTTGCAGATACGCAGTATTTT.

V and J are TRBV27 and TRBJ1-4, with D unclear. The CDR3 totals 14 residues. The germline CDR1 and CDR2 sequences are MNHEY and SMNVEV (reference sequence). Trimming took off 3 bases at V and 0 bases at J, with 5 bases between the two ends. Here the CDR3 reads CASSFSSTNEKLFF. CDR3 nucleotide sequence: TGTGCCAGCAGTTTCTCTTCAACTAATGAAAAACTGTTTTTT. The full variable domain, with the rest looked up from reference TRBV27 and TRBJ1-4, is EAQVTQNPRYLITVTGKKLTVTCSQNMNHEYMSWYRQDPGLGLRQIYYSMNVEVTDKGDVPEGYKVSRKEKRNFPLILESPSPNQTSLYFCASSFSSTNEKLFFGSGTQLSVL.

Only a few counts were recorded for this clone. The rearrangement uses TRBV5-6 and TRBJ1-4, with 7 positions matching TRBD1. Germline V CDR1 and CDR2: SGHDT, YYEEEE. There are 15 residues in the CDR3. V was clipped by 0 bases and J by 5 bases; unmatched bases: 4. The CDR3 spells CASSLVAGGNEKLFF. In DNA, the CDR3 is TGTGCCAGCAGCTTGGTGGCAGGGGGGAATGAAAAACTGTTTTTT.

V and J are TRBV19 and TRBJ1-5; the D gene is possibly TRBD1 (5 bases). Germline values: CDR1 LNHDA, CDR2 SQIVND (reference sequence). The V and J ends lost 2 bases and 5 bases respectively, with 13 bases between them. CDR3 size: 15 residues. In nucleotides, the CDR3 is TGTGCCAGTAGTATAAGTATAAGGGGTTATCAGCCCCAGCATTTT. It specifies CASSISIRGYQPQHF.

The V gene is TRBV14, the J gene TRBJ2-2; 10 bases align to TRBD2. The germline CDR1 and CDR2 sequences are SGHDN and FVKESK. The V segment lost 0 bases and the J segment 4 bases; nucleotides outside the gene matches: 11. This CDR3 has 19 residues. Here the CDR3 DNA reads TGTGCCAGCAGCCAAGATTTTTCGACTAGCGGGCGACGCACCGGGGAGCTGTTTTTT. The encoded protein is CASSQDFSTSGRRTGELFF.

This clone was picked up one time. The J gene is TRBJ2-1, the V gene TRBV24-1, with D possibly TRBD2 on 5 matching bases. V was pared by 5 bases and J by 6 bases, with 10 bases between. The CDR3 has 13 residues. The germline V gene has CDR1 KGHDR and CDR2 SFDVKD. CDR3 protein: CATSGLAGNEQFF. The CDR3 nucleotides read TGTGCCACCAGTGGCCTAGCCGGCAATGAGCAGTTCTTC.

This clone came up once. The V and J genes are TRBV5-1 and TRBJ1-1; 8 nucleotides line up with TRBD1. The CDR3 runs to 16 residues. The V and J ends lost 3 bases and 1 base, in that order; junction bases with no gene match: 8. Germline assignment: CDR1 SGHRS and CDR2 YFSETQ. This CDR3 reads CASSSQGVRGNTEAFF. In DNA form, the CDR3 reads TGCGCCAGCAGCTCACAGGGGGTTAGGGGGAACACTGAAGCTTTCTTT.

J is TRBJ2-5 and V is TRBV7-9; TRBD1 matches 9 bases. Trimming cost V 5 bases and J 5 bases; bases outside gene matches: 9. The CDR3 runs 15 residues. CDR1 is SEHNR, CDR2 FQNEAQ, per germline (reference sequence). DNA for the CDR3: TGTGCCAGCAGCGGCCCCACAGGGGGCATTGAGACCCAGTACTTC. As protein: CASSGPTGGIETQYF.

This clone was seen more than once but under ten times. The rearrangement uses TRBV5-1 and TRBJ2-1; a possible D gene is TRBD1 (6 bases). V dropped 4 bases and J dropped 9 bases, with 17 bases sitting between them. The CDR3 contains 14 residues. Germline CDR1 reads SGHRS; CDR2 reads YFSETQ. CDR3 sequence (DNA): TGCGCCAGCAGCGAAACCACAGGGTCCGGTGAGCAGTTCTTC. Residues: CASSETTGSGEQFF.

CDR3 bases: TGTGCCAGCAGCCCCACCCCGGGACTAGCGGAATTCCAAGAGACCCAGTACTTC. It codes for CASSPTPGLAEFQETQYF. This sequence joins TRBV7-3 and TRBJ2-5, with TRBD2 identical over 11 bases. J lost 1 base, V lost 5 bases, and 12 bases had no gene match. CDR1 is SGHTA and CDR2 is FQGTGA in the germline V gene. The CDR3 has 18 residues.

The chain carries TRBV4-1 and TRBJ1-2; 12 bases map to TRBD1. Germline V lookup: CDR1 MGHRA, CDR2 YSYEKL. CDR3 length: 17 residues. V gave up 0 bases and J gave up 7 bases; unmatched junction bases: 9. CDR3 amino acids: CASSQDRAGQGACGYTF. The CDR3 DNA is TGCGCCAGCAGCCAAGATCGTGCGGGACAGGGGGCATGTGGCTACACCTTC.

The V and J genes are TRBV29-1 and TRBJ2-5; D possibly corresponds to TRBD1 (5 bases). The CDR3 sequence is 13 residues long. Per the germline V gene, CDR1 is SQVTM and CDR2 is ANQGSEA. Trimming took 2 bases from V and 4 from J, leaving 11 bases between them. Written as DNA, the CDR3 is TGCAGCGTTGAACAGGGATTTGTAGAGACCCAGTACTTC. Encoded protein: CSVEQGFVETQYF.

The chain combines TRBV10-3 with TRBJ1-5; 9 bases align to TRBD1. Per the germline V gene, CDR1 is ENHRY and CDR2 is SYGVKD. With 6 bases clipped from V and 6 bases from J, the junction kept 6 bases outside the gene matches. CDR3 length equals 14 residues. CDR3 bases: TGTGCCATCAGGGGGGACAGGGCGGGTCAGCCCCAGCATTTT. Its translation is CAIRGDRAGQPQHF.